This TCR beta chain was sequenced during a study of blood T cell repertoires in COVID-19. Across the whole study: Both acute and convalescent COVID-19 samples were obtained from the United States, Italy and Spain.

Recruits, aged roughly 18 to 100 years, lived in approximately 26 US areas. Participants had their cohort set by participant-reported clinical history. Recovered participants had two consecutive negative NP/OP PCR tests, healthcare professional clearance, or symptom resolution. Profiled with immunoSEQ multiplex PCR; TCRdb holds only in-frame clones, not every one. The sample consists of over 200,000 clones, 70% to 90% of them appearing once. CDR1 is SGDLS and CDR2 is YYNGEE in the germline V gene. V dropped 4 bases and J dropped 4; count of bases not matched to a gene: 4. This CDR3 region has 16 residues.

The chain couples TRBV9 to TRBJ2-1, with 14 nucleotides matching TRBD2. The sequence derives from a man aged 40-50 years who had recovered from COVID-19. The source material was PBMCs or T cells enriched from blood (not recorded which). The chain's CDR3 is CASSPRLAGGYNEQFF. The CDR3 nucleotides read TGTGCCAGCAGCCCCCGACTAGCGGGAGGGTACAATGAGCAGTTCTTC.